This note documents a single TCR beta chain sequence. CDR3 size: 16 residues. Germline V CDR1 and CDR2: MDHEN, SYDVKM. The V and J ends lost 5 bases and 1 base, in that order; junction bases with no gene match: 9. This record belongs to a study of blood T cell repertoires in COVID-19. Study-wide context: Italy, Spain and the United States were the sources of the convalescent and acute COVID-19 samples. PBMCs, B-cell-depleted T cells, or T cells were the source of the cDNA or gDNA that made up the material.

Original processing notes: Quantification of nucleated cells was approximated via reference gene primer amplification. Produced via immunoSEQ multiplex PCR; TCRdb's table is partial and in-frame only. The V and J calls and clone size come from that table; D and trimming were worked out from the DNA. The repertoire consists of roughly 99,000 clones, with approximately 84% occurring once and the leading ten covering approximately 4.4%. The chain uses TRBV28 and TRBJ1-1, with 8 bases matching TRBD1. The TCR comes from a human donor in a cohort sampled during active COVID-19. Input material: peripheral blood. The CDR3 nucleotides read TGTGCCAGCAGTCTTACTCCCGGGACAGGGAACACTGAAGCTTTCTTT. Its protein product is CASSLTPGTGNTEAFF.